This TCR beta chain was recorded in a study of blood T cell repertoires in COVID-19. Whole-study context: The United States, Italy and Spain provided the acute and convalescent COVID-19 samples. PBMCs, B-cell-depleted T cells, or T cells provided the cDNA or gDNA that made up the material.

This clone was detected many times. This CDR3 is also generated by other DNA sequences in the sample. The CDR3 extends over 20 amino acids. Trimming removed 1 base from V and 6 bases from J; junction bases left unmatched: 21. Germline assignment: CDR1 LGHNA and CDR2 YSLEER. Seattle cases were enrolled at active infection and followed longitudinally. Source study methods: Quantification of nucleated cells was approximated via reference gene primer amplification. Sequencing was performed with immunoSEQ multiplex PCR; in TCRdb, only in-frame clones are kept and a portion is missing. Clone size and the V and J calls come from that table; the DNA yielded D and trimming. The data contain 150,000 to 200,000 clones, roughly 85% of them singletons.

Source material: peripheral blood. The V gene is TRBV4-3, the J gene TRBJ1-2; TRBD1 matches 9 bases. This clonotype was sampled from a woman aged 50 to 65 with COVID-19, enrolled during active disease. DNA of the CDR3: TGCGCCAGCAGCCAAGCCTGGGACTTGACCGGGACAGGGACGGTTGATGGCTACACCTTC. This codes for CASSQAWDLTGTGTVDGYTF.